This TCR beta chain was profiled in a study of blood T cell repertoires in COVID-19. Turning to the study itself: COVID-19 samples collected from the United States, Italy and Spain covered acute and convalescent phases. The cDNA or gDNA used as material had been derived from T cells, B-cell-depleted T cells, or PBMCs.

In the original processing: From reference gene primer amplification, estimates of nucleated cell counts were derived. This table comes from immunoSEQ multiplex PCR, and its TCRdb copy is limited to in-frame clones, with some not included. The DNA gave D and trimming, while V, J and clone size come from that table. In the table there are 300,000 or so clones, about 85% of which are singletons. The clonotype comes from a woman aged 50 to 60 with active or convalescent COVID-19. The sample comprised peripheral blood.

CDR3 sequence (DNA): TGTGCCAGCGTTGGCGGGAGAGTATCAGATACGCAGTATTTT. Residues: CASVGGRVSDTQYF. This sequence joins TRBV2 and TRBJ2-3; 7 bases agree with TRBD2. CDR3 size: 14 residues. V was clipped by 8 bases and J by 4 bases; unmatched bases: 9. Germline CDR1 and CDR2: SNHLY and FYNNEI.